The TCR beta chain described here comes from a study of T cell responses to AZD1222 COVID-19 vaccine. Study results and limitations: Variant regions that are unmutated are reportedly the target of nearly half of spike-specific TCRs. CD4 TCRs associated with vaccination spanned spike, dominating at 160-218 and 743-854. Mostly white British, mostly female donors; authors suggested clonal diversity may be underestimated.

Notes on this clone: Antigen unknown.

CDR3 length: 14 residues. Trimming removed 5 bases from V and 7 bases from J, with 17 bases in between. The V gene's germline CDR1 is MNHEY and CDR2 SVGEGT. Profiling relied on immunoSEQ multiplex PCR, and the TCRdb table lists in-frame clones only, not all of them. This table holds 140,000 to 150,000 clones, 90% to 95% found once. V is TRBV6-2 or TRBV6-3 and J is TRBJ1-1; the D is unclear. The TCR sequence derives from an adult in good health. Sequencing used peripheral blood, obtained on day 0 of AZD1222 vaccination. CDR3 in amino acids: CASSNQRRAGEAFF. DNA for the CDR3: TGTGCCAGCAGTAACCAACGTAGGGCCGGTGAAGCTTTCTTT.